A single sample gave rise to the 7 T cell receptor beta chains below, sequenced in a study of T cells in Graves' hyperthyroidism and ophthalmopathy. Amplified TCR beta CDR3 regions came from RNA transcripts. A set of HTBI primers served as the primers for a first-round RT-PCR of the TCR CDR3. TCRdb re-called the multiplex PCR reads with MiXCR, one entry per CDR3 protein. This sample has hundreds of thousands of distinct CDR3 sequences, with 11% to 15% found just once. Sequenced material: blood. Receptors were obtained from a woman younger than 35 with Graves' hyperthyroidism.

This clonotype has more than one count but fewer than ten. One base away lies a much larger clone, so this may be a sequencing read error. V is TRBV12-3 or TRBV12-4 and J is TRBJ2-1; D is uncertain. CDR3 length: 12 amino acids. CDR3 in DNA: TGTGCCACCGGTTTAAGCCCAAATGAGCGGTTCTTC. Translation: CATGLSPNERFF.

This clonotype was seen ten or more times. The chain combines TRBV5-5 with TRBJ2-3; D call uncertain. The V gene's germline CDR1 is SGHKS and CDR2 YYEKEE (reference sequence). V was trimmed by 3 bases and J by 1 base, leaving 12 bases between them. The CDR3 is made up of 15 amino acids. CDR3 coding DNA: TGTGCCAGCAGCTCCCGGGTCCTCGGCACAGATACGCAGTATTTT. Its protein product is CASSSRVLGTDTQYF. The full variable domain, its missing parts supplied by reference TRBV5-5 and TRBJ2-3, is DAGVTQSPTHLIKTRGQQVTLRCSPISGHKSVSWYQQVLGQGPQFIFQYYEKEERGRGNFPDRFSARQFPNYSSELNVNALLLGDSALYLCASSSRVLGTDTQYFGPGTRLTVL.

This clonotype was picked up many times. The V and J genes are TRBV11-2 and TRBJ2-1; 8 nucleotides align to TRBD2. Germline V CDR1 and CDR2: SGHAT, FQNNGV. V lost 5 bases, J lost 5 bases, and 8 bases stayed unmatched. This CDR3 is 15 amino acids long. CDR3 sequence (DNA): TGTGCCAGCAGCCCCACTAGCGGCCTGAACAATGAGCAGTTCTTC. Residues: CASSPTSGLNNEQFF.

The chain has TRBV10-1 and TRBJ2-1; D not resolved. The CDR3 extends over 17 amino acids. The germline CDR1 and CDR2 sequences are WNHNN and SYGVQD (reference sequence). Trimming took off 4 bases at V and 7 bases at J, with 23 bases between the two ends. The DNA for the CDR3 is TGCGCCAGCAGTGGGGTTCTCCTACCCGGCCAAGATAATGAGCAGTTCTTC. Translating it yields CASSGVLLPGQDNEQFF.

This clonotype was observed many times. The chain joins TRBV30 to TRBJ2-7; D possibly matches TRBD1 or TRBD2 (6 bases each). Germline CDR1 GTSNPN, CDR2 SVGIG (reference sequence). Trimming pared 4 bases from V and 3 bases from J, leaving 16 bases between. The CDR3 totals 14 residues. CDR3 amino acids: CAWTTKGGSYEQYF. The CDR3 DNA is TGTGCCTGGACCACAAAGGGGGGAAGCTACGAGCAGTACTTC.

The chain combines TRBV20-1 with TRBJ2-5, with 11 nucleotides matching TRBD2. The CDR3 sequence is 15 residues long. Germline V gene data show CDR1 as DFQATT and CDR2 as SNEGSKA (reference sequence). With 4 bases clipped from V and 5 bases from J, the junction kept 9 bases outside the gene matches. The CDR3 spells CSAMTSGTPWETQYF. CDR3 bases: TGCAGTGCTATGACTAGCGGGACCCCGTGGGAGACCCAGTACTTC.

The chain carries TRBV7-9 and TRBJ1-2; no clear D gene. The V end lost 1 base, the J end lost 2 bases, and 8 bases lay between the germline ends. The germline gives CDR1 SEHNR, CDR2 FQNEAQ (reference sequence). The CDR3 extends over 14 amino acids. The CDR3 DNA sequence: TGTGCCAGCAGCTTAGTCTCGGAGAACTATGGCTACACCTTC. Translated, it gives CASSLVSENYGYTF.